What follows is one T cell receptor beta chain and its context. Arm-PCR with iRepertoire HTBI primers amplified the CDR3 regions for these TCR beta libraries. Per the original data handling: Spanning all samples, the identified segments comprised 60 to 70 TRBV and approximately 15 TRBJ. TCRdb independently ran MiXCR on the multiplex PCR reads; one entry per CDR3 protein. The V and J calls come from TCRdb's annotation, not from the publication. The sample consists of 400,000 to 600,000 distinct CDR3 sequences, approximately 21% of them appearing once. This entry comes from a study of regulatory T cells in long-lasting Graves disease. CDR3 length: 15 residues. Trimming cost V 5 bases and J 2 bases; bases outside gene matches: 8. Germline-derived CDR1 and CDR2 are SGHTA and FQGNSA. As for time point: persistent/refractory GD, antithyroid drugs over 5 years with positive TRAb. TCR sequences were obtained from RNA taken from PBMCs.

This specimen consisted of peripheral blood mononuclear cells (PBMCs), obtained when the disease was refractory, from a patient treated with antithyroid drugs. The clonotype originates from a female donor with Graves disease. The J gene is TRBJ1-1, the V gene TRBV7-2, with TRBD1 matching 7 bases. DNA of the CDR3: TGTGCCAGCAGCACCCGACAGGGAGGAAACACTGAAGCTTTCTTT. It codes for CASSTRQGGNTEAFF. The complete variable domain, with remaining parts taken from reference TRBV7-2 and TRBJ1-1, reads GAGVSQSPSNKVTEKGKDVELRCDPISGHTALYWYRQSLGQGLEFLIYFQGNSAPDKSGLPSDRFSAERTGGSVSTLTIQRTQQEDSAVYLCASSTRQGGNTEAFFGQGTRLTVV.